This section outlines one T cell receptor (beta chain) sequence together with its context. The antigen is unknown. CDR3 length: 13 amino acids. The V gene's germline CDR1 is DFQATT and CDR2 SNEGSKA (reference sequence). This entry is derived from a study of blood T cells in healthy people across ages. Whole-study context: Template switching captured about one barcoded beta molecule per two T cells. Notes on the study in general: Long-lived and aged donors differed, with more naive CD4+ cells and higher diversity in the long-lived.

Primed by a sample-barcoded 5' primer and a J-beta primer mix, a second PCR proceeded for about 6 to 11 cycles. Every cDNA molecule bore a tag from a template-switch adaptor containing 12 random nucleotides. TCRdb processed the 5' RACE reads anew with MiXCR; each CDR3 protein has one entry. The profile shows roughly 860,000 distinct CDR3 sequences, about 62% of them singletons. Caucasian, healthy and from Russia, the donors were aged between roughly 6 and 100. The chain combines TRBV20-1 with TRBJ2-4; TRBD2 matches at 8 bases. The DNA end is more similar to TRBJ2-7, so the J call may be wrong. The specimen was blood. The clonotype comes from a man aged 30-40 years in good health. CDR3 sequence (DNA): TGCAGTGCTAGAACGGGGGGGATTTACGAGCAGTACTTC. Translation: CSARTGGIYEQYF.